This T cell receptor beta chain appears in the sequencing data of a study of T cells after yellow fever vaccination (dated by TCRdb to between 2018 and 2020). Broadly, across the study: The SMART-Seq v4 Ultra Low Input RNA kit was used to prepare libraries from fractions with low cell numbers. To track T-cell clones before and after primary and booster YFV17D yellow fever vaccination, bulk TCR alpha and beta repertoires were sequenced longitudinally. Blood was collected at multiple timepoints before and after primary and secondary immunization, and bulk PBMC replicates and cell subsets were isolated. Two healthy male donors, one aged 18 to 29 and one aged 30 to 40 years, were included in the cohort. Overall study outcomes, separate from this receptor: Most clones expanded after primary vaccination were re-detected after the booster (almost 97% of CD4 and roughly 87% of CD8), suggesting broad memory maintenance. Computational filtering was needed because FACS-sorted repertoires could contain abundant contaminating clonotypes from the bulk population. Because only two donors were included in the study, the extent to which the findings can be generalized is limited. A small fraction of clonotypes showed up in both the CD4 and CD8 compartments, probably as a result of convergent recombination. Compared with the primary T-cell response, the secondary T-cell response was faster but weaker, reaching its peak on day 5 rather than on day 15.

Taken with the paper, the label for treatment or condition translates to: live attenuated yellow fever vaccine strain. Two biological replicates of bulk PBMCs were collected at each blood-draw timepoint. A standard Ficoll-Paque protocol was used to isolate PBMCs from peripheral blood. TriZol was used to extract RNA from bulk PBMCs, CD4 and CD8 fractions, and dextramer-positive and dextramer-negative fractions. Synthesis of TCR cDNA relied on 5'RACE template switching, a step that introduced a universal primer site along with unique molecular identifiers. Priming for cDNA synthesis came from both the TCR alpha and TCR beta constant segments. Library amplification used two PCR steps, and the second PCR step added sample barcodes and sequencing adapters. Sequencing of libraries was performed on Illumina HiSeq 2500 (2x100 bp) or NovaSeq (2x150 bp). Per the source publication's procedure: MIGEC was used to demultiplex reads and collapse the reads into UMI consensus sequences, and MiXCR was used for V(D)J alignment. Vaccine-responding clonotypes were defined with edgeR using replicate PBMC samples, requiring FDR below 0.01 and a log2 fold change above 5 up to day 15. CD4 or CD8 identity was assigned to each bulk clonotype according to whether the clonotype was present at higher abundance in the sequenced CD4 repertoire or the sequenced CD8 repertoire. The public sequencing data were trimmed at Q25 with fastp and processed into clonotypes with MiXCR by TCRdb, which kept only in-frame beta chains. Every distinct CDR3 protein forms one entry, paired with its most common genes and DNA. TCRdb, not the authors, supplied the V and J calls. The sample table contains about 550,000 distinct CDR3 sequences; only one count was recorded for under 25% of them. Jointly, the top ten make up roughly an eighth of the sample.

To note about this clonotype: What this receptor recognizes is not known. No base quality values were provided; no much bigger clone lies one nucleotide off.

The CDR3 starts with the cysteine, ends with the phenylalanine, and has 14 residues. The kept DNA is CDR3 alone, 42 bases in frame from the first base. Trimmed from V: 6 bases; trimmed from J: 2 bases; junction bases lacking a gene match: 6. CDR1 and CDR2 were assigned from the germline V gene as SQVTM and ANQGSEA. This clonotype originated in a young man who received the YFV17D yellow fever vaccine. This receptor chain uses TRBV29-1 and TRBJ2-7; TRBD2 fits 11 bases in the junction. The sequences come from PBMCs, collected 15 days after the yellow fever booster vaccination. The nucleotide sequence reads TGCAGCGTCCTCCTGACTAGCGGGACCTACGAGCAGTACTTC. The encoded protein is CSVLLTSGTYEQYF.